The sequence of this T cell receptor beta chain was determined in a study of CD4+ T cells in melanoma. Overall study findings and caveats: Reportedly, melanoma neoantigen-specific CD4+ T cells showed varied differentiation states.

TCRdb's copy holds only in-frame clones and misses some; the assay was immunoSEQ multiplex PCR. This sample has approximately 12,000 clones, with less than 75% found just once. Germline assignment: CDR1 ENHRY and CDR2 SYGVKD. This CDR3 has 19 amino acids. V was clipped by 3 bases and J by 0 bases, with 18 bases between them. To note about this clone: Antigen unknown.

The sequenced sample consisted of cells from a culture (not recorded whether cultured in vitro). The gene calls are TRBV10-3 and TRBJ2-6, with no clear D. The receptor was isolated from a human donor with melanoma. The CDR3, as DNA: TGTGCCATCAGTGATCCCTCCCCAGGCCTGGGCTCTGGGGCCAACGTCCTGACTTTC. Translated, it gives CAISDPSPGLGSGANVLTF.